This T cell receptor (beta chain) is from a study of blood T cells in healthy people across ages. Whole-study context: Per two T cells, about one barcoded beta molecule was captured through template switching.

Germline V gene data show CDR1 as SGHRS and CDR2 as YFSETQ. The length of the CDR3 is 15 residues. V lost 2 bases to trimming and J lost 5 bases, with 16 bases between them. A few counts support this clonotype. Then a second PCR, running roughly 7 to 11 cycles, was carried out with a sample-barcoded 5' primer and a J-beta primer mix. TCRdb reanalysed the 5' RACE reads using MiXCR and keeps one entry per CDR3 protein. This table has 650,000 to 1,000,000 distinct CDR3 sequences, about 36% appearing once. The sample providers were healthy Caucasian people from Russia, aged roughly 6 to 95. The authors drew 8 to 10 milliliters of peripheral blood from each donor.

Sequencing was done on a sample of blood. The J gene is TRBJ1-1, the V gene TRBV5-1; D unresolved. This receptor was taken from a man aged 18 to 29 in good health. CDR3 protein: CASSFGERGATEAFF. The CDR3 DNA reads TGCGCCAGCAGCTTCGGAGAACGAGGAGCTACTGAAGCTTTCTTT.